This TCR beta chain was captured in a study of blood T cell repertoires in COVID-19. Sequencing used immunoSEQ multiplex PCR; TCRdb keeps in-frame clones, though not all of them. This table holds around 150,000 clones, roughly 79% found once. Material: PBMCs or T cells enriched from blood (not recorded which). The TCR originated in a woman in her forties or fifties who had recovered from COVID-19.

For the CDR3, the DNA is TGCGCCAGCAGTGAGTCGAACCCTAGCGGGGGGAGTGAGCAGTTCTTC. Its protein is CASSESNPSGGSEQFF. The gene calls are TRBV10-1 and TRBJ2-1, with TRBD2 matching 11 bases. The germline V gene has CDR1 WNHNN and CDR2 SYGVQD (reference sequence). The CDR3 runs 16 residues. With 0 bases clipped from V and 9 bases from J, the junction kept 7 bases outside the gene matches.